Listed here are 11 T cell receptor beta chains from one sample, sequenced in a study of Ad26.COV2.S vaccination and SARS-CoV-2 variants. Treatment indicated: around 19 received Ad26.COV2.S at low or high dose, single or two shots; 5 received placebo; per-sample allocation not given. Day 63 after the first vaccine or placebo injection was the time point for sampling. Assay used: immunoSEQ multiplex PCR; TCRdb lists only in-frame clones, some missing. The repertoire holds a few hundred thousand clones, with under 90% as singletons. Sequenced here: peripheral blood, sampled in a trial of Ad26.COV2.S vaccine versus placebo. The receptors originated from a person between 18 and 60 years old who received the Ad26.COV2.S COVID-19 vaccine or a placebo.

V is TRBV2 and J is TRBJ2-5; D might be TRBD1 (5 bases). CDR1 is SNHLY and CDR2 is FYNNEI in the germline V gene. CDR3 length equals 12 residues. V lost 7 bases, J lost 4 bases, and 10 bases lay in between. The CDR3 region is CASIERGETQYF. CDR3 in DNA: TGTGCCAGCATCGAAAGGGGAGAGACCCAGTACTTC.

This chain joins TRBV11-3 and TRBJ1-1; no clear D. V shed 5 bases and J shed 2 bases, with 12 bases lying between them. The CDR3 covers 14 residues. Germline V gene lookup returns CDR1 SGHNT and CDR2 YENEEA. CDR3 sequence reads: CASSGWTANTEAFF. In nucleotides, the CDR3 is TGTGCCAGCAGCGGTTGGACGGCTAACACTGAAGCTTTCTTT.

The rearrangement links TRBV5-1 to TRBJ1-4; D might be TRBD1 (5 bases). Germline CDR1 is SGHRS and CDR2 is YFSETQ. Trimming took 0 bases from V and 8 from J, leaving 11 bases between them. There are 14 residues in the CDR3. Here the CDR3 reads CASSLGQEGEKLFF. DNA for the CDR3: TGCGCCAGCAGCTTGGGTCAGGAGGGGGAAAAACTGTTTTTT.

This chain connects TRBV6-5 to TRBJ2-7, with a possible D match to TRBD2 (6 bases). This CDR3 has 16 amino acids. Trimming removed 2 bases at V and 0 bases at J, with 14 bases between. Germline V gives CDR1 MNHEY, CDR2 SVGAGI. The CDR3 DNA reads as TGTGCCAGCAGTTACGGGACCGCGGGGAGCTCCTACGAGCAGTACTTC. As protein: CASSYGTAGSSYEQYF.

The genes are TRBV6-5 and TRBJ1-2, with 9 positions matching TRBD1. The junction had 5 bases not matched to a gene; V was cut back by 4 bases and J by 8 bases. Germline lookup yields CDR1 MNHEY and CDR2 SVGAGI. The CDR3 loop spans 13 amino acids. This CDR3 reads CASSWGQGPGYTF. Here the CDR3 DNA reads TGTGCCAGCAGTTGGGGACAGGGTCCCGGCTACACCTTC.

The J gene is TRBJ2-3, the V gene TRBV11-2; no definite D call. Germline loops: CDR1 SGHAT, CDR2 FQNNGV. The CDR3 is made up of 12 amino acids. With 5 bases removed from V and 7 bases from J, the gap between germline ends came to 10 bases. The CDR3 reads CASSPLGNTQYF. CDR3 DNA: TGTGCCAGCAGCCCGTTAGGTAATACGCAGTATTTT.

The chain uses TRBV6-5 and TRBJ2-7, with 11 bases identical to TRBD2. V lost 6 bases, J lost 5 bases, and 6 bases stayed unmatched. From germline, CDR1 is MNHEY and CDR2 SVGAGI. CDR3 size: 14 residues. CDR3 amino acids: CASSATSGNDEQYF. CDR3 DNA: TGTGCCAGCAGCGCGACTAGCGGGAACGACGAGCAGTACTTC.

The rearrangement links TRBV15 to TRBJ1-1, with 9 bases that match TRBD1. There are 15 residues in the CDR3. Germline-derived CDR1 and CDR2 are LNHNV and YYDKDF (reference sequence). V dropped 2 bases and J dropped 7; count of bases not matched to a gene: 8. CDR3 DNA sequence: TGTGCCACCAGCAGACATAACAGGGGGCTGGGTGAAGCTTTCTTT. It codes for CATSRHNRGLGEAFF.

V usage is TRBV7-6 and J usage is TRBJ1-4; 9 bases are a match to TRBD1. Germline V gene lookup returns CDR1 SGHVS and CDR2 FNYEAQ. This CDR3 has 15 amino acids. V lost 6 bases, J lost 3 bases, and 5 bases stayed unmatched. In DNA form, the CDR3 reads TGTGCCAGCAGTTATACAGGGGGCTCTAATGAAAAACTGTTTTTT. Translation: CASSYTGGSNEKLFF.

V usage is TRBV4-3 and J usage is TRBJ1-4, with a tentative D call TRBD1 (5 bases). Trimming pared 0 bases from V and 0 bases from J, leaving 11 bases between. CDR3 size: 17 residues. Germline CDR1 and CDR2: LGHNA and YSLEER. CDR3: CASSQDPRDATNEKLFF. The CDR3 nucleotides read TGCGCCAGCAGCCAAGATCCCAGGGACGCAACTAATGAAAAACTGTTTTTT.

This clone was counted a single time. The DNA for the CDR3 is TGCGCCAGCAGCCCACAGGGATCAGATACGCAGTATTTT. It yields the protein CASSPQGSDTQYF. The rearrangement joins TRBV5-1 to TRBJ2-3, with D possibly matching TRBD1 (6 bases). There are 13 residues in the CDR3. V lost 4 bases, J lost 4 bases, and 10 bases lay in between. Per the germline V gene, CDR1 is SGHRS and CDR2 is YFSETQ.